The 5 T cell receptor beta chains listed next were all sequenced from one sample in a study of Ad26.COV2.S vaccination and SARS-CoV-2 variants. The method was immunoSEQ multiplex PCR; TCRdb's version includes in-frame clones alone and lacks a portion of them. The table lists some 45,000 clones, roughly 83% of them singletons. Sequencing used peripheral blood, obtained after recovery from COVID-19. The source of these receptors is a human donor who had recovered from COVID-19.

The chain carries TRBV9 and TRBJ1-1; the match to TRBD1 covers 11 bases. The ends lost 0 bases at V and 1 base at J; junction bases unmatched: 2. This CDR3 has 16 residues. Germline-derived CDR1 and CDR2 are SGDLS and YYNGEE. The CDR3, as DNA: TGTGCCAGCAGCGTAGCGGGACAGGGGGAGAACACTGAAGCTTTCTTT. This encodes CASSVAGQGENTEAFF.

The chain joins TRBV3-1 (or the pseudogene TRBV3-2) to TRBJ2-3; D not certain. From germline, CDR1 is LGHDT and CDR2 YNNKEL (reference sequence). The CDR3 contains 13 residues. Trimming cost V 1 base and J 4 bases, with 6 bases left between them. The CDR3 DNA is TGTGCCAGCAGCCAAGGACTTGCAGATACGCAGTATTTT. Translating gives CASSQGLADTQYF.

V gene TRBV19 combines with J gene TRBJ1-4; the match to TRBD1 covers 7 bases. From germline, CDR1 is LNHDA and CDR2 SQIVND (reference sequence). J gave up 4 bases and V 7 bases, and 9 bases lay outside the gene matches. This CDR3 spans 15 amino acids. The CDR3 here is CASIPRAGGNEKLFF. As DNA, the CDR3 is TGTGCCAGTATCCCCCGGGCAGGGGGTAATGAAAAACTGTTTTTT.

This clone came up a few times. The chain's CDR3 is CASSSRRAQPQHF. The CDR3 DNA sequence: TGTGCCAGCAGCTCCCGGAGGGCTCAGCCCCAGCATTTT. V is TRBV7-2 and J is TRBJ1-5; D is ambiguous. V was shortened by 4 bases and J by 6 bases, with 10 bases between the two germline ends. CDR3 length: 13 amino acids. Germline-derived CDR1 and CDR2 are SGHTA and FQGNSA.

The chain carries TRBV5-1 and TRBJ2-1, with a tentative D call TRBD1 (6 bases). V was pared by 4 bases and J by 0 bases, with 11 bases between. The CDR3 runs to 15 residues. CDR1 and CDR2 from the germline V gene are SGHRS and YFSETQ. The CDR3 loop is CASSPQGSSYNEQFF. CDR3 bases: TGCGCCAGCAGCCCACAGGGTAGCTCCTACAATGAGCAGTTCTTC.